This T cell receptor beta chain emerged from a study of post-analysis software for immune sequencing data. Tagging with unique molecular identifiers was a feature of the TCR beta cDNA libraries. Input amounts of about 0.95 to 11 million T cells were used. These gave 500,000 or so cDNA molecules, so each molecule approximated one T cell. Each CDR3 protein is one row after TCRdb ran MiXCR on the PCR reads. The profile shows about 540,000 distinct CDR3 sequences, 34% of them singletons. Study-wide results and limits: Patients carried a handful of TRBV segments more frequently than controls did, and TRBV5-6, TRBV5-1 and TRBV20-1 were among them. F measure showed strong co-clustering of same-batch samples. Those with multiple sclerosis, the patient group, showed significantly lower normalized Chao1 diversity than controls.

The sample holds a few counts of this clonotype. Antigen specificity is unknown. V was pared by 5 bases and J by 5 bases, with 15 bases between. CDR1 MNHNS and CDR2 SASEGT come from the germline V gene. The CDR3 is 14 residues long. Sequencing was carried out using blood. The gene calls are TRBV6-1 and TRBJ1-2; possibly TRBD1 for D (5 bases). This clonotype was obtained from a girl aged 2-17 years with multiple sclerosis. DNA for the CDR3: TGTGCCAGCAGTCCGGGACTTTATGGGTATGGCTACACCTTC. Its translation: CASSPGLYGYGYTF.